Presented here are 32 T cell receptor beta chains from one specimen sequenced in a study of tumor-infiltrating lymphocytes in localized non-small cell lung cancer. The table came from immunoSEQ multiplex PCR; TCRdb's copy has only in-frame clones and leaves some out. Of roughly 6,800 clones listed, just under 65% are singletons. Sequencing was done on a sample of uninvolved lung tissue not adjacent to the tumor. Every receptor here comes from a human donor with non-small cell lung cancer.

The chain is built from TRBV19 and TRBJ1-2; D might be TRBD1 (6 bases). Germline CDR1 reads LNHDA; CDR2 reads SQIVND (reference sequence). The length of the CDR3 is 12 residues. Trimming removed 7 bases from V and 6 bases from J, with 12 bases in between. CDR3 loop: CASIRTAHGYTF. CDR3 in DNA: TGTGCCAGTATAAGGACAGCCCATGGCTACACCTTC.

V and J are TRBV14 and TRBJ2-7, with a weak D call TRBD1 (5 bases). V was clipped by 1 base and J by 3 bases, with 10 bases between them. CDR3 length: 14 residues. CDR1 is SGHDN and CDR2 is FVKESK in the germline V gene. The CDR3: CASSQGGHLYEQYF. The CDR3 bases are TGTGCCAGCAGCCAAGGTGGACACCTCTACGAGCAGTACTTC.

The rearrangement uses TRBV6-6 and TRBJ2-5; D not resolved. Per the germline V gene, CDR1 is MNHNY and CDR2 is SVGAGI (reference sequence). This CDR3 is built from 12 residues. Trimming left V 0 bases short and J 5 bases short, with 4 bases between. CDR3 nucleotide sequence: TGTGCCAGCAGTTACTCCGACGAGACCCAGTACTTC. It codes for CASSYSDETQYF.

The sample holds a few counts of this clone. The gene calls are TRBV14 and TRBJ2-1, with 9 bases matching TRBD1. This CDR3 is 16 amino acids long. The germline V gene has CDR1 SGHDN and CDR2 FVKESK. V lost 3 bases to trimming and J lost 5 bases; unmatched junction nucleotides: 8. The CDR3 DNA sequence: TGTGCCAGCAGCCAGGACCCGGGACAGGGAGACAATGAGCAGTTCTTC. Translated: CASSQDPGQGDNEQFF.

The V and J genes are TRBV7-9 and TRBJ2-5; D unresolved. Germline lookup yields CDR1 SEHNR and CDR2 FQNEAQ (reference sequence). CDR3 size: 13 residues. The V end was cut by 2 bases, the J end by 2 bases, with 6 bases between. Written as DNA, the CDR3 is TGTGCCAGCAGCTTATTTCCTCAAGAGACCCAGTACTTC. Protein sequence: CASSLFPQETQYF.

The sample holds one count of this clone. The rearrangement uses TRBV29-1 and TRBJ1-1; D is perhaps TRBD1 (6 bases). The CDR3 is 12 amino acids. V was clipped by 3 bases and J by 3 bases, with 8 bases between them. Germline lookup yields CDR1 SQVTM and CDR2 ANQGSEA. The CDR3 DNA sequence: TGCAGCGTTGACAGGGGAGACACTGAAGCTTTCTTT. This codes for CSVDRGDTEAFF. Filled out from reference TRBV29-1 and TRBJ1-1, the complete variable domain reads SAVISQKPSRDICQRGTSLTIQCQVDSQVTMMFWYRQQPGQSLTLIATANQGSEATYESGFVIDKFPISRPNLTFSTLTVSNMSPEDSSIYLCSVDRGDTEAFFGQGTRLTVV.

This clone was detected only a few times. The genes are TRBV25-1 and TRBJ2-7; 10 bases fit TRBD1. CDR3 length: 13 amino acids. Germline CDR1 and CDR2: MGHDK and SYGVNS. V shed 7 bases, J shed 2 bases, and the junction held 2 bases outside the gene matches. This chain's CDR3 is CASKGTGAYEQYF. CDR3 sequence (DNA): TGTGCCAGCAAGGGGACAGGGGCCTACGAGCAGTACTTC.

DNA of the CDR3: TGTGCCAGCTACCGGGTCTTGACCGGGGAGCTGTTTTTT. It codes for CASYRVLTGELFF. The rearrangement uses TRBV2 and TRBJ2-2; D unresolved. The CDR3 contains 13 residues. V was pared by 8 bases and J by 5 bases, with 12 bases between. Germline V gene sequence: CDR1 SNHLY, CDR2 FYNNEI.

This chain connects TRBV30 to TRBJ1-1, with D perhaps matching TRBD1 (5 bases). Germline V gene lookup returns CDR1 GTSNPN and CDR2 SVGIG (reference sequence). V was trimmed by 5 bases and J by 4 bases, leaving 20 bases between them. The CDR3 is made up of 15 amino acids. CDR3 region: CAWRGRAGAGTEAFF. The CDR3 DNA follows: TGTGCCTGGCGGGGGAGGGCCGGAGCGGGCACTGAAGCTTTCTTT.

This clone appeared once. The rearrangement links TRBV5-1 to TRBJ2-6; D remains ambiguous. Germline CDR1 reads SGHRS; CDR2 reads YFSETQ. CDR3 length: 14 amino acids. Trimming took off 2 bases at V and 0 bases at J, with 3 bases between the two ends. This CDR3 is CASSFFSGANVLTF. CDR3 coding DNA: TGCGCCAGCAGCTTTTTCTCTGGGGCCAACGTCCTGACTTTC. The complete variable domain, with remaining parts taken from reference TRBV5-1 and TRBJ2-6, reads KAGVTQTPRYLIKTRGQQVTLSCSPISGHRSVSWYQQTPGQGLQFLFEYFSETQRNKGNFPGRFSGRQFSNSRSEMNVSTLELGDSALYLCASSFFSGANVLTFGAGSRLTVL.

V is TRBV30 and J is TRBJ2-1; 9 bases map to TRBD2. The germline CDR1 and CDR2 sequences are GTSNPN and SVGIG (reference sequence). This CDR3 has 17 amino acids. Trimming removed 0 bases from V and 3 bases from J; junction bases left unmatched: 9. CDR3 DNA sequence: TGTGCCTGGAGTGTAGCGGGGGGTCGTTCCTACTACAATGAGCAGTTCTTC. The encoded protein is CAWSVAGGRSYYNEQFF.

CDR3 bases: TGCGCCAGCAGGGGGTCCGGGACTCACACCGGGGAGCTGTTTTTT. The encoded protein is CASRGSGTHTGELFF. V gene TRBV4-1 combines with J gene TRBJ2-2; D might be TRBD2 (6 bases). This CDR3 region has 15 residues. CDR1 is MGHRA and CDR2 is YSYEKL in the germline V gene. V was shortened by 6 bases and J by 3 bases, with 14 bases between the two germline ends.

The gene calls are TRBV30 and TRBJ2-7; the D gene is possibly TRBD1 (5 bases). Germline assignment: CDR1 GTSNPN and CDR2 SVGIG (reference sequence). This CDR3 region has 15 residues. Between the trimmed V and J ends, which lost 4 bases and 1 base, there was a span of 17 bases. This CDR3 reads CAWKRTQQISYEQYF. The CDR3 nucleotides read TGTGCCTGGAAAAGGACACAACAAATATCCTACGAGCAGTACTTC.

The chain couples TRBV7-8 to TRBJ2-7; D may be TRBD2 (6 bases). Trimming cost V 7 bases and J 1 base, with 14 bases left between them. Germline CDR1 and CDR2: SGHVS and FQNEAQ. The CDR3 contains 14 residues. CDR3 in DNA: TGTGCCAGCACCAGGTTGGGGGGTTCCTACGAGCAGTACTTC. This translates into CASTRLGGSYEQYF. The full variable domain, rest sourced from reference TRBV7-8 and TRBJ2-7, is GAGVSQSPRYKVAKRGQDVALRCDPISGHVSLFWYQQALGQGPEFLTYFQNEAQLDKSGLPSDRFFAERPEGSVSTLKIQRTQQEDSAVYLCASTRLGGSYEQYFGPGTRLTVT.

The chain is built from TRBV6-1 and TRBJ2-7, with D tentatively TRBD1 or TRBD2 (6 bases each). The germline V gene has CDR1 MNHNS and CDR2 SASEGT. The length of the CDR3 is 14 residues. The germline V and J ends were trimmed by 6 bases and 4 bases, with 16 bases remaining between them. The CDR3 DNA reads TGTGCCAGCAGGGGGCGAACAGGGAGGTACGAGCAGTACTTC. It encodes CASRGRTGRYEQYF.

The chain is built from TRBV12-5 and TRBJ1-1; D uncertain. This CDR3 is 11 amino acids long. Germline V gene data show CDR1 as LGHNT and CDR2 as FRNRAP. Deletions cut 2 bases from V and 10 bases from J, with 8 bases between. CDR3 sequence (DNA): TGTGCTAGTGGTTTGTGGGGTAGAGCTTTCTTT. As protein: CASGLWGRAFF.

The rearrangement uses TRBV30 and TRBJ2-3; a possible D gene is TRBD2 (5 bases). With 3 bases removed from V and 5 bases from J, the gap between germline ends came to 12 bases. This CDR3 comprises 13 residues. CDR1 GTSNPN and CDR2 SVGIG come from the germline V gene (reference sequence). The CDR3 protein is CAWRLLGGDTQYF. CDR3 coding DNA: TGTGCCTGGAGGTTACTAGGAGGAGATACGCAGTATTTT.

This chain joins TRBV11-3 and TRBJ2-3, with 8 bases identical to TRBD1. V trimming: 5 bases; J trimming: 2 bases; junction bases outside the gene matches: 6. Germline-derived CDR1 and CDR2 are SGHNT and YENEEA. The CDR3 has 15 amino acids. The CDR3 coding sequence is TGTGCCAGCAGCCAGGGACAGGTGAACACAGATACGCAGTATTTT. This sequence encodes CASSQGQVNTDTQYF.

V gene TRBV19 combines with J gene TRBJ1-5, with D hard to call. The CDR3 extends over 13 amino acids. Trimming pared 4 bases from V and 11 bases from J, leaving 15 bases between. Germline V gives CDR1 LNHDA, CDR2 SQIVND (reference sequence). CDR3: CASSTSRLLTQHF. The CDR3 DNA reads TGTGCCAGTAGTACGTCCCGGCTCCTCACCCAGCATTTT.

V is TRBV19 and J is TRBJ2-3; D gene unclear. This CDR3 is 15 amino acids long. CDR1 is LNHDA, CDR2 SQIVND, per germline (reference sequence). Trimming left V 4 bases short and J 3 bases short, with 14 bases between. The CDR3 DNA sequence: TGTGCCAGTAGTACCCGCCCGTCCCTTACAGATACGCAGTATTTT. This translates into CASSTRPSLTDTQYF.

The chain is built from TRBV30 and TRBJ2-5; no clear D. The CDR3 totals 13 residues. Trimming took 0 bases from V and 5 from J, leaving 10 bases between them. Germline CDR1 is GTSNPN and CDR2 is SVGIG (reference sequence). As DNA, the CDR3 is TGTGCCTGGAGTGTAATCATGGGGGAGACCCAGTACTTC. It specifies CAWSVIMGETQYF.

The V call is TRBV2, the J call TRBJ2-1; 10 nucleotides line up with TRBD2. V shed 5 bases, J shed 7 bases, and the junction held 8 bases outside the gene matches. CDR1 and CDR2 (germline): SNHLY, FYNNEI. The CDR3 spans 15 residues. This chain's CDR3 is CASSTTSGVFNEQFF. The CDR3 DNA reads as TGTGCCAGCAGTACTACTAGCGGGGTTTTTAATGAGCAGTTCTTC.

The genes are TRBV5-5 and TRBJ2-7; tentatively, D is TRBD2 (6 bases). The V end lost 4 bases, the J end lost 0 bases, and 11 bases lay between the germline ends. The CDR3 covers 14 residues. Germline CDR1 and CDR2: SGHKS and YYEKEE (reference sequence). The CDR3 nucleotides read TGTGCCAGCAGCCTTACGGGAGACTCCTACGAGCAGTACTTC. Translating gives CASSLTGDSYEQYF. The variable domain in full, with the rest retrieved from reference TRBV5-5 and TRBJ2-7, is DAGVTQSPTHLIKTRGQQVTLRCSPISGHKSVSWYQQVLGQGPQFIFQYYEKEERGRGNFPDRFSARQFPNYSSELNVNALLLGDSALYLCASSLTGDSYEQYFGPGTRLTVT.

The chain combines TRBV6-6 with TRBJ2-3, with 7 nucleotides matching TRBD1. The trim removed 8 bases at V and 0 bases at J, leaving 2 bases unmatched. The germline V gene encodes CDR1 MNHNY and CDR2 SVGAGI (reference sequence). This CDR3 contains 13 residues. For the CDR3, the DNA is TGTGCCAGCGACAGGGAAAGCACAGATACGCAGTATTTT. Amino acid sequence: CASDRESTDTQYF.

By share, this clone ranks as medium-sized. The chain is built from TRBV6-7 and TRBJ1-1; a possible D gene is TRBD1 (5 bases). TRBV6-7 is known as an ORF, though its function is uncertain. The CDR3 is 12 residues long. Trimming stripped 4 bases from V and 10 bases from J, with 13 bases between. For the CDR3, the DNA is TGTGCCAGCAGTTCCCAGGGAGTTGGAGCTTTCTTT. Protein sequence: CASSSQGVGAFF.

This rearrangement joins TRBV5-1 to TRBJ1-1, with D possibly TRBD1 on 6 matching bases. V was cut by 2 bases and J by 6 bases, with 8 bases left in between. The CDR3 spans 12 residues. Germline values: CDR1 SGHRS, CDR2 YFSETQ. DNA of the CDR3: TGCGCCAGCAGCTTAGGACAGTCTGAAGCTTTCTTT. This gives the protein CASSLGQSEAFF.

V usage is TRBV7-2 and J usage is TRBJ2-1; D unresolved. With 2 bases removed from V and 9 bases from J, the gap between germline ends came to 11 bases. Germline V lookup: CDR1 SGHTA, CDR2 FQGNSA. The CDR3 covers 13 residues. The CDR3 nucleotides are TGTGCCAGCAGCTTAACGATCGGGCGTGAGCAGTTCTTC. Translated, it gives CASSLTIGREQFF. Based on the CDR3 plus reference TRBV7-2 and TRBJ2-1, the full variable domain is GAGVSQSPSNKVTEKGKDVELRCDPISGHTALYWYRQSLGQGLEFLIYFQGNSAPDKSGLPSDRFSAERTGGSVSTLTIQRTQQEDSAVYLCASSLTIGREQFFGPGTRLTVL.

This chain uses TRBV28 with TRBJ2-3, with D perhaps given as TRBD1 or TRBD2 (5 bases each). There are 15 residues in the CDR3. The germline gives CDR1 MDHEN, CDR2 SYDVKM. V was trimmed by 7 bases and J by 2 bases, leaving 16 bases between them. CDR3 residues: CASTPGGRDTDTQYF. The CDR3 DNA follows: TGTGCCAGCACTCCAGGAGGCAGGGACACAGATACGCAGTATTTT.

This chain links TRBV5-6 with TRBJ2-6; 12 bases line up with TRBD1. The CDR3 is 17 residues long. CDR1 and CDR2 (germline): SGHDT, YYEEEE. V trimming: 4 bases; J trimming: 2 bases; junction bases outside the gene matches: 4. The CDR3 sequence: CASSKGQGAPGANVLTF. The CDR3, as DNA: TGTGCCAGCAGCAAGGGACAGGGGGCTCCTGGGGCCAACGTCCTGACTTTC.

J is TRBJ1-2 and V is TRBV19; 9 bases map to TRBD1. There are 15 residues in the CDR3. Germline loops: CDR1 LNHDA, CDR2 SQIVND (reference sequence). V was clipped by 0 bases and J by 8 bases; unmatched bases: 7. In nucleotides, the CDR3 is TGTGCCAGTAGTATAGATATAGGGACAGGGCTCGGCTACACCTTC. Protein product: CASSIDIGTGLGYTF.

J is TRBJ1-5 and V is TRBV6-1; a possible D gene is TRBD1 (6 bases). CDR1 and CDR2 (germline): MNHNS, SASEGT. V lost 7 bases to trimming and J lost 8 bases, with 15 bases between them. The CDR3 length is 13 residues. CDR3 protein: CASKDRPVEPQHF. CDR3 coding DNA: TGTGCCAGCAAAGACAGGCCAGTGGAGCCCCAGCATTTT.

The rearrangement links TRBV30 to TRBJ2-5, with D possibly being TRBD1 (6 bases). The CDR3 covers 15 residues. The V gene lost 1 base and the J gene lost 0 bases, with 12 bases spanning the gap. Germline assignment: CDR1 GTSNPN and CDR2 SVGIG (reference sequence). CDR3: CAWSEGTNYQETQYF. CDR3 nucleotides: TGTGCCTGGAGTGAGGGGACAAATTACCAAGAGACCCAGTACTTC.